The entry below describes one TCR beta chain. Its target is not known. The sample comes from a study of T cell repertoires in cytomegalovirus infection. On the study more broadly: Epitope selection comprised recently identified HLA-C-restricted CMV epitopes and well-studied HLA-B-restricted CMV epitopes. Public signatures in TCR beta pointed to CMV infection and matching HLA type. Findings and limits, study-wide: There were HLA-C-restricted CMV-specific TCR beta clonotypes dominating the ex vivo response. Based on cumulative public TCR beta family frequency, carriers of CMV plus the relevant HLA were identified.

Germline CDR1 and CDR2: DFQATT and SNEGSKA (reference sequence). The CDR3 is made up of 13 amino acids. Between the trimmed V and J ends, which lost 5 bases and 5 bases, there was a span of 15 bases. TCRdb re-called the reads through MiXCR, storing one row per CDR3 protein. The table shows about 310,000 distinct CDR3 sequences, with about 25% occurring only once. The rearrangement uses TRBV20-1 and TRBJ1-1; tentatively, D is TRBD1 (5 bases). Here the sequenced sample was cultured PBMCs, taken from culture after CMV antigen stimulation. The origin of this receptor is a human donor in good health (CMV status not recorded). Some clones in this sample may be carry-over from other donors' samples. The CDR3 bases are TGCAGTGCTCGAGCCGAATGGGGGACTGAAGCTTTCTTT. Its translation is CSARAEWGTEAFF.